This T cell receptor (beta chain) was obtained from a study of cytomegalovirus exposure and HLA in healthy donors. The PCR employed 60 Vbeta primers together with 13 Jbeta primers. The method was immunoSEQ multiplex PCR; TCRdb's version includes in-frame clones alone and lacks a portion of them. The sample carries some 110,000 clones, roughly 15% recorded once. The CDR3 consists of 12 residues. V was trimmed by 6 bases and J by 5 bases, leaving 8 bases between them. Germline CDR1 LNHDA, CDR2 SQIVND (reference sequence). The specimen sequenced was PBMCs. The V call is TRBV19, the J call TRBJ1-5; D is unresolved. The TCR sequence derives from a female donor in good health and CMV-seronegative. The CDR3 loop is CASSKGDQPQHF. The DNA of the CDR3 is TGTGCCAGTAGCAAGGGAGATCAGCCCCAGCATTTT.